This T cell receptor (beta chain) was retrieved from a study of OX40 agonist ivuxolimab in advanced cancers. Regarding the complete study: Ivuxolimab was an agonistic, fully human IgG2 monoclonal antibody directed against OX40 (CD134), a costimulatory receptor. Intravenous ivuxolimab was administered to patients every 2 weeks at six dose levels: 0.01, 0.1, 0.3, 1.5, 3 and 10 mg/kg. Of the roughly 52 patients in dose escalation, some 19 had hepatocellular carcinoma, around 15 had melanoma, 9 had renal cell carcinoma and 9 had head and neck cancer. In the dose-escalation cohort, roughly 80% of patients were male, and the mean age was roughly 60 years, with a range of 23 to 79. Prior anti-PD-1, anti-PD-L1 or anti-CTLA-4 therapy was permitted, and checkpoint inhibitors had been received by approximately 39% of dose-escalation patients. Partial responses occurred in three dose-escalation patients: two with cutaneous melanoma and one with hepatocellular carcinoma. Peripheral TCRbeta sequencing aimed to test whether ivuxolimab altered TCR sequence diversity and caused clonal T-cell expansion. The paper covers the monotherapy dose-escalation part of the phase I ivuxolimab trial, which included N of about 51 patients.

The investigation overall reported the following: The antigen specificity of the clonally expanded peripheral T cells was not determined. After ivuxolimab, expanded clones were on average more numerous among CD8+ T cells than among CD4+ T cells. In the 0.1-3.0 mg/kg groups, partial responders had among the lowest normalized peripheral clonal expansion, particularly in CD8+ T cells. At doses of 0.1 to 3.0 mg/kg, clonal expansion of both CD4+ and CD8+ T cells in blood was seen between baseline and week 6. Low levels of normalized T-cell clonal expansion were also seen in some nonresponding patients.

Genomic DNA was isolated from the sorted cells so that the TCRbeta CDR3 region could be sequenced. TCRbeta CDR3 regions were sequenced using the immunoSEQ Assay. TCRdb stores this immuneACCESS table with in-frame sequences only. Part of the clones is absent; in the studies checked, under half of the shortfall reflects unresolved V genes, and no reason is known for the rest. Within this sample are more than 10,000 clones, with 86% of them counted one time only. The ten largest account for under 35% of the sample. The germline V and J ends show losses of 5 bases and 4 bases respectively, and no gene match explains 9 bases of the junction. The CDR3 runs 15 amino acids, cysteine and phenylalanine included. This entry keeps only the CDR3 DNA: 45 bases, framed from base 1. The germline V gene yields MDHEN for CDR1 and SYDVKM for CDR2. Patients with autoimmune disease history or receiving systemic immunosuppression were excluded from the trial. Peripheral blood for TCR sequencing was drawn from every dose cohort at baseline, at cycle 4 day 1 and at cycle 7 day 1. Samples were obtained from an open-label, multicenter, first-in-human phase I dose-escalation trial of ivuxolimab. Adults with locally advanced or metastatic head and neck squamous cell, hepatocellular, melanoma or renal cell carcinoma were enrolled in the trial. Before TCR sequencing, CD4+ and CD8+ T cells were separately sorted from peripheral blood.

Comment on this clone: The specificity of this receptor is unknown. Base qualities were left out, and no much larger clone turns up one base away.

The clonotype comes from an adult with an advanced solid tumor such as melanoma, head and neck, liver or kidney cancer. The sequence links TRBV28 to TRBJ1-2; 8 junctional bases match TRBD1. The sample consisted of CD4+ or CD8+ T cells sorted from blood, taken in a trial of the OX40 agonist ivuxolimab. The CDR3 in this case is CASSKQGGKVYGYTF. The nucleotides are TGTGCCAGCAGTAAACAGGGGGGCAAGGTCTATGGCTACACCTTC.